The 5 T cell receptor beta chains in this list originate from one sample, sequenced in a study of blood T cell repertoires in COVID-19. Profiling relied on immunoSEQ multiplex PCR, and the TCRdb table lists in-frame clones only, not all of them. The sample lists a few hundred thousand clones, almost 90% occurring once. The sequencing input was PBMCs or T cells enriched from blood (not recorded which). These receptors all come from a woman under 30 with acute COVID-19.

The V call is TRBV2, the J call TRBJ2-4; tentatively, D is TRBD2 (6 bases). Germline V gene sequence: CDR1 SNHLY, CDR2 FYNNEI. The CDR3 has 15 residues. Trimming shortened V by 6 bases and J by 0 bases, and 12 bases separated the two germline ends. The CDR3 sequence is CASRGGDLAKNIQYF. The DNA of the CDR3 is TGTGCCAGCAGAGGAGGGGACCTAGCCAAAAACATTCAGTACTTC.

V gene TRBV2 combines with J gene TRBJ1-2; the match to TRBD1 covers 7 bases. J lost 8 bases, V lost 6 bases, and 9 bases had no gene match. There are 13 residues in the CDR3. CDR1 and CDR2 (germline): SNHLY, FYNNEI. The CDR3, as DNA: TGTGCCAGCAGCGAGACAGGGAAAGAAGGCTACACCTTC. Translating it yields CASSETGKEGYTF.

The rearrangement uses TRBV27 and TRBJ2-1, with a weak D call TRBD1 (5 bases). With 6 bases removed from V and 2 bases from J, the gap between germline ends came to 11 bases. Germline values: CDR1 MNHEY, CDR2 SMNVEV (reference sequence). The CDR3 length is 14 residues. The CDR3 region has the DNA TGTGCCAGCAGCCGACAAGGGGCCTACAATGAGCAGTTCTTC. Encoded protein: CASSRQGAYNEQFF.

V is TRBV24-1 and J is TRBJ2-3; 9 positions match TRBD2. Unmatched junction bases numbered 15, after V lost 4 bases and J lost 8 bases. Germline assignment: CDR1 KGHDR and CDR2 SFDVKD. This CDR3 comprises 17 residues. For the CDR3, the DNA is TGTGCCACCAGTGACACTTTAGCGGGAGAGTGGGGTGGTACGCAGTATTTT. This translates into CATSDTLAGEWGGTQYF.

The genes are TRBV27 and TRBJ2-1; perhaps TRBD2 as D (5 bases). Germline V gene lookup returns CDR1 MNHEY and CDR2 SMNVEV (reference sequence). V lost 4 bases to trimming and J lost 14 bases, with 12 bases between them. CDR3 length: 11 residues. CDR3 DNA sequence: TGTGCCAGCAGTTCACTAGAAATGAAGTTCTTC. It translates to CASSSLEMKFF.